The 23 T cell receptor beta chains below were found in one sample sequenced in a study of CXCR3-negative and CXCR3-positive naive CD8 T cells. 5' RACE that incorporated UMI labels was used to prepare the TRB cDNA libraries. TCRdb reworked the 5' RACE reads into one entry per CDR3 protein, no DNA. With around 65,000 distinct CDR3 sequences in the sample, the ten largest clones hold 0.55% to 0.85%. Points from the study as a whole: Compared with CXCR3-negative naive cells, CXCR3-positive naive cells showed more hydrophobic TRB CDR3s.

These receptors have no identified antigens. The sample was naive CXCR3+ CD8+ T cells from blood. Stated subset: CD45RO-CCR7+CD27+CD95- naive CD8+ T cells expressing CXCR3 (TNR3+). Receptor source: a human donor in good health. Some clones in this sample may be carry-over from other donors' samples.

The rearrangement links TRBV29-1 to TRBJ2-3; the TCRdb D gene call, TRBD1, has no DNA to confirm it. The CDR3 length is 17 residues. Germline V lookup: CDR1 SQVTM, CDR2 ANQGSEA. The CDR3 sequence: CSVEDRGDSSPTDTQYF.

The chain is built from TRBV2 and TRBJ1-2; TCRdb outputs TRBD1, but without DNA this stays unchecked. This CDR3 contains 11 residues. Germline V gene lookup returns CDR1 SNHLY and CDR2 FYNNEI. CDR3 in amino acids: CASSGLSGYTF.

The rearrangement joins TRBV6-4 to TRBJ2-6. Germline-derived CDR1 and CDR2 are MRHNA and SNTAGT. The CDR3 covers 14 residues. CDR3 sequence: CASSDNSGANVLTF.

This chain connects TRBV28 to TRBJ2-7; as DNA is missing, the TRBD1 call by TCRdb cannot be tested. The germline CDR1 and CDR2 sequences are MDHEN and SYDVKM. The CDR3 is 12 residues long. This CDR3 is CASSTGPYEQYF. Looking up the rest from reference TRBV28 and TRBJ2-7 gives the full variable domain: DVKVTQSSRYLVKRTGEKVFLECVQDMDHENMFWYRQDPGLGLRLIYFSYDVKMKEKGDIPEGYSVSREKKERFSLILESASTNQTSMYLCASSTGPYEQYFGPGTRLTVT.

V gene TRBV18 combines with J gene TRBJ2-1; TCRdb proposes TRBD1, but this gene call is untestable without DNA. The CDR3 loop spans 15 amino acids. CDR1 KGHSH and CDR2 LQKENI come from the germline V gene. CDR3 protein: CASSLGTLLYNEQFF.

The chain joins TRBV5-1 to TRBJ2-1; TCRdb indicates TRBD1, and absent DNA this call remains unverified. The CDR3 covers 14 residues. Germline CDR1 reads SGHRS; CDR2 reads YFSETQ. The CDR3 spells CASRGGSRAPEQFF. Supplemented by reference TRBV5-1 and TRBJ2-1, the full variable domain reads KAGVTQTPRYLIKTRGQQVTLSCSPISGHRSVSWYQQTPGQGLQFLFEYFSETQRNKGNFPGRFSGRQFSNSRSEMNVSTLELGDSALYLCASRGGSRAPEQFFGPGTRLTVL.

The chain employs TRBV12-3 or TRBV12-4 and TRBJ2-7; TCRdb names TRBD1, which stays unverified in the absence of DNA. This CDR3 is built from 12 residues. The CDR3 loop is CASRPDRYEQYF.

This rearrangement joins TRBV11-2 to TRBJ2-3. The V gene's germline CDR1 is SGHAT and CDR2 FQNNGV. The CDR3 totals 14 residues. The CDR3 is CANSLGASTDTQYF.

The chain carries TRBV7-6 and TRBJ2-3. This CDR3 has 16 amino acids. From germline, CDR1 is SGHVS and CDR2 FNYEAQ. The CDR3 region is CASSLAWQEPTDTQYF.

The chain couples TRBV6-2 or TRBV6-3 to TRBJ2-7; the TCRdb D gene call, TRBD1, has no DNA to confirm it. Germline values: CDR1 MNHEY, CDR2 SVGEGT. The CDR3 covers 14 residues. This CDR3 reads CASSPQGEVYEQYF.

The J gene is TRBJ2-1, the V gene TRBV2; TCRdb proposes TRBD1, but this gene call is untestable without DNA. The CDR3 consists of 15 residues. The germline V gene encodes CDR1 SNHLY and CDR2 FYNNEI. This CDR3 reads CASSPDGGIYNEQFF.

The chain links TRBV29-1 to TRBJ2-7; lacking DNA, the TRBD1 call made by TCRdb goes unchecked. Germline CDR1 is SQVTM and CDR2 is ANQGSEA. The CDR3 covers 12 residues. This chain's CDR3 is CSVEGDPGEQYF.

The rearrangement links TRBV7-8 to TRBJ1-5; TCRdb proposes TRBD1, but this gene call is untestable without DNA. The CDR3 has 13 residues. CDR1 is SGHVS and CDR2 is FQNEAQ in the germline V gene. CDR3 in amino acids: CASSLVPLGPQHF.

This chain connects TRBV19 to TRBJ1-1. Per germline, CDR1 LNHDA and CDR2 SQIVND (reference sequence). This CDR3 is built from 14 residues. The CDR3 protein is CASSIMGSNTEAFF. Full variable domain (missing parts from reference TRBV19 and TRBJ1-1): DGGITQSPKYLFRKEGQNVTLSCEQNLNHDAMYWYRQDPGQGLRLIYYSQIVNDFQKGDIAEGYSVSREKKESFPLTVTSAQKNPTAFYLCASSIMGSNTEAFFGQGTRLTVV.

This chain connects TRBV4-3 to TRBJ2-7; lacking DNA, the TRBD1 call made by TCRdb goes unchecked. The CDR3 extends over 15 amino acids. The germline CDR1 and CDR2 sequences are LGHNA and YSLEER. The CDR3 sequence is CASSQERTGSYEQYF.

This CDR3 is CASSLRGVIGELFF. The chain carries TRBV5-6 and TRBJ2-2; the D call from TCRdb, TRBD1, cannot be confirmed without DNA. The CDR3 sequence is 14 residues long. Per the germline V gene, CDR1 is SGHDT and CDR2 is YYEEEE.

V is TRBV14 and J is TRBJ2-3; TCRdb's assignment of TRBD1 cannot be checked, as there is no DNA. The germline V gene encodes CDR1 SGHDN and CDR2 FVKESK. CDR3 size: 15 residues. The CDR3 reads CASSHPGGRSDTQYF.

The CDR3 here is CAWGTVSYEQYF. This rearrangement joins TRBV30 to TRBJ2-7. The CDR3 runs 12 residues. Germline V lookup: CDR1 GTSNPN, CDR2 SVGIG (reference sequence).

This chain joins TRBV7-3 and TRBJ1-1. CDR1 and CDR2 (germline): SGHTA, FQGTGA. The CDR3 totals 13 residues. Here the CDR3 reads CASSSTGSTEAFF. Complete variable domain (other parts from reference TRBV7-3 and TRBJ1-1): GAGVSQTPSNKVTEKGKYVELRCDPISGHTALYWYRQSLGQGPEFLIYFQGTGAADDSGLPNDRFFAVRPEGSVSTLKIQRTERGDSAVYLCASSSTGSTEAFFGQGTRLTVV.

V and J are TRBV28 and TRBJ2-3; TCRdb's D gene call, TRBD1, goes unchecked for lack of DNA. The length of the CDR3 is 16 residues. Germline CDR1 is MDHEN and CDR2 is SYDVKM. The CDR3: CASSLFAGGDTDTQYF.

V is TRBV23-1 and J is TRBJ1-2. TRBV23-1 is an ORF; its function is uncertain. CDR3 length: 17 residues. The CDR3 spells CASSQSGFDGYNYGYTF.

The rearrangement uses TRBV5-6 and TRBJ2-7; without DNA, the TCRdb call of TRBD1 cannot be checked. This CDR3 region has 14 residues. The V gene's germline CDR1 is SGHDT and CDR2 YYEEEE. This CDR3 is CASSLRSGIYEQYF. Drawing the rest from reference TRBV5-6 and TRBJ2-7, the complete variable domain is DAGVTQSPTHLIKTRGQQVTLRCSPKSGHDTVSWYQQALGQGPQFIFQYYEEEERQRGNFPDRFSGHQFPNYSSELNVNALLLGDSALYLCASSLRSGIYEQYFGPGTRLTVT.

The V call is TRBV6-2 or TRBV6-3, the J call TRBJ2-7; TCRdb names TRBD1, which stays unverified in the absence of DNA. Germline values: CDR1 MNHEY, CDR2 SVGEGT. There are 13 residues in the CDR3. The CDR3 region is CASGTWRLYEQYF.